A single sample gave rise to the 30 T cell receptor beta chains below, sequenced in a study of T cells after posttransplantation cyclophosphamide. A marrow graft followed busulfan-fludarabine conditioning, with cyclophosphamide on days +3 and +4. Sequenced by immunoSEQ multiplex PCR; TCRdb stores in-frame clones only, minus some. The sample includes thousands of clones, more than 75% of them seen just once. The sequences come from PBMCs, collected after allogeneic stem cell transplant with posttransplant cyclophosphamide. Receptor source: a female patient in her 50s who received an allogeneic stem cell transplant from a related donor, was CMV-positive, and had no GVHD. The graft donor may have contributed some T cells.

The J gene is TRBJ1-1, the V gene TRBV4-2, with D tentatively TRBD1 (5 bases). Germline assignment: CDR1 LGHNA and CDR2 YNFKEQ. This CDR3 is 15 amino acids long. V was trimmed by 1 base and J by 0 bases, leaving 9 bases between them. The CDR3 loop is CASSQVGGVNTEAFF. The CDR3 coding sequence is TGTGCCAGCAGCCAAGTGGGGGGAGTGAACACTGAAGCTTTCTTT.

The chain couples TRBV19 to TRBJ1-4; TRBD1 matches at 7 bases. J lost 5 bases, V lost 2 bases, and 8 bases had no gene match. Looked up from germline, CDR1 is LNHDA and CDR2 is SQIVND (reference sequence). This CDR3 has 16 amino acids. The CDR3 DNA reads as TGTGCCAGTAGTATAATACGGACGGACAGGAATGAAAAACTGTTTTTT. It yields the protein CASSIIRTDRNEKLFF.

This clone was counted once. The chain has TRBV5-6 and TRBJ2-2; 7 positions agree with TRBD2. The V gene's germline CDR1 is SGHDT and CDR2 YYEEEE. This CDR3 has 16 amino acids. V was pared by 6 bases and J by 0 bases, with 8 bases of the junction left unmatched. CDR3 bases: TGTGCCAGCATCAACGACGGACTAGCGAACACCGGGGAGCTGTTTTTT. It codes for CASINDGLANTGELFF.

This chain connects TRBV18 to TRBJ2-5; D is possibly TRBD2 (5 bases). V lost 1 base to trimming and J lost 3 bases, with 9 bases between them. The germline V gene encodes CDR1 KGHSH and CDR2 LQKENI. This CDR3 is built from 14 residues. The CDR3 is CASSPLEAEETQYF. DNA of the CDR3: TGTGCCAGCTCACCACTGGAGGCTGAAGAGACCCAGTACTTC.

The CDR3 protein is CAISEGQDLGGYTF. CDR3 bases: TGTGCCATCAGTGAGGGACAGGATCTGGGTGGCTACACCTTC. The chain recombines TRBV10-3 with TRBJ1-2, with 7 bases identical to TRBD1. V shed 2 bases, J shed 7 bases, and the junction held 7 bases outside the gene matches. Germline V gene sequence: CDR1 ENHRY, CDR2 SYGVKD. The CDR3 extends over 14 amino acids.

This clone has just a few counts. The chain is built from TRBV4-2 and TRBJ2-7, with 7 positions matching TRBD1. V was clipped by 0 bases and J by 1 base; unmatched bases: 6. Germline CDR1 reads LGHNA; CDR2 reads YNFKEQ. CDR3 length: 16 residues. The CDR3 bases are TGTGCCAGCAGCCAAGATCCCAGGGGGACATCCTACGAGCAGTACTTC. Translating it yields CASSQDPRGTSYEQYF.

The rearrangement uses TRBV28 and TRBJ2-1; 10 nucleotides align to TRBD2. Germline CDR1 and CDR2: MDHEN and SYDVKM. CDR3 length: 16 residues. The junction had 16 bases not matched to a gene; V was cut back by 8 bases and J by 9 bases. DNA for the CDR3: TGTGCCAGCGCCGGTCCCGCTAGCGGGAGATTCGGTGAGCAGTTCTTC. This sequence encodes CASAGPASGRFGEQFF.

The chain joins TRBV7-9 to TRBJ1-1, with 8 bases aligning to TRBD1. CDR3 length: 12 residues. CDR1 is SEHNR, CDR2 FQNEAQ, per germline (reference sequence). V shed 7 bases and J 11 bases; nucleotides not matched to a gene: 9. As DNA, the CDR3 is TGTGCCAGCACCCCCCGGACAGGGTATGCTTTCTTT. Its protein is CASTPRTGYAFF.

The chain is built from TRBV7-6 and TRBJ2-7; D unresolved. Trimming cost V 5 bases and J 3 bases, with 11 bases left between them. CDR1 is SGHVS and CDR2 is FNYEAQ in the germline V gene. The CDR3 is 13 amino acids. The CDR3 region has the DNA TGTGCCAGCAGCCCCCCGCGTCGCTACGAGCAGTACTTC. Residues: CASSPPRRYEQYF.

This rearrangement joins TRBV6-5 to TRBJ2-3, with D maybe TRBD2 (6 bases). The CDR3 has 14 amino acids. V dropped 6 bases and J dropped 5 bases, with 15 bases sitting between them. Germline loops: CDR1 MNHEY, CDR2 SVGAGI. The CDR3 reads CASRPGEAGDTQYF. The CDR3 region has the DNA TGTGCCAGCAGGCCGGGGGAAGCCGGAGATACGCAGTATTTT.

Here the CDR3 reads CASSSELHSPGLNRYEQFF. CDR3 sequence (DNA): TGTGCCAGCAGCTCCGAACTACATTCACCGGGACTAAATCGGTACGAGCAGTTCTTC. The J gene is TRBJ2-1, the V gene TRBV11-2; 7 nucleotides line up with TRBD2. After removal of 4 bases from V and 10 bases from J, the junction contained 25 bases not matched to a gene. Germline V gives CDR1 SGHAT, CDR2 FQNNGV. CDR3 length: 19 amino acids.

V is TRBV2 and J is TRBJ2-5; D gene uncertain. Germline CDR1 is SNHLY and CDR2 is FYNNEI. The CDR3 length is 12 residues. Trimming left V 2 bases short and J 4 bases short, with 5 bases between. The CDR3 sequence is CASSESRETQYF. The CDR3 nucleotides are TGTGCCAGCAGTGAATCCCGAGAGACCCAGTACTTC.

The chain employs TRBV11-2 and TRBJ2-1; D gene unclear. There are 15 residues in the CDR3. CDR1 is SGHAT and CDR2 is FQNNGV in the germline V gene. The germline V and J ends were trimmed by 1 base and 0 bases, with 7 bases remaining between them. The CDR3 coding sequence is TGTGCCAGCAGCTTAGCCCCGAGCTCCTACAATGAGCAGTTCTTC. Translation gives CASSLAPSSYNEQFF.

The V gene is TRBV5-1, the J gene TRBJ2-2, with 10 bases fitting TRBD1. The germline gives CDR1 SGHRS, CDR2 YFSETQ. This CDR3 is built from 15 residues. J gave up 5 bases and V 5 bases, and 6 bases lay outside the gene matches. CDR3 DNA: TGCGCCAGCAGATACGGGACAGGGGATACCGGGGAGCTGTTTTTT. Translating gives CASRYGTGDTGELFF.

This chain joins TRBV4-1 and TRBJ2-1; 7 bases line up with TRBD2. V was pared by 2 bases and J by 9 bases, with 10 bases of the junction left unmatched. Germline V gene data show CDR1 as MGHRA and CDR2 as YSYEKL. The CDR3 loop spans 15 amino acids. As DNA, the CDR3 is TGCGCCAGCAGCCAATGGAAGGCGGGAGCAGTTGAGCAGTTCTTC. Translated, it gives CASSQWKAGAVEQFF.

In the case of this clone: Different DNA sequences within this sample yield the same CDR3. The chain recombines TRBV19 with TRBJ1-6, with 7 positions matching TRBD1. This CDR3 contains 17 residues. Germline lookup yields CDR1 LNHDA and CDR2 SQIVND (reference sequence). V lost 5 bases to trimming and J lost 5 bases; unmatched junction nucleotides: 12. CDR3 sequence reads: CASSAHPGTENNSPLHF. CDR3 coding DNA: TGTGCCAGTAGTGCCCACCCGGGGACAGAAAATAATTCACCCCTCCACTTT. The whole variable domain, remainder taken from reference TRBV19 and TRBJ1-6, is DGGITQSPKYLFRKEGQNVTLSCEQNLNHDAMYWYRQDPGQGLRLIYYSQIVNDFQKGDIAEGYSVSREKKESFPLTVTSAQKNPTAFYLCASSAHPGTENNSPLHFGNGTRLTVT.

The chain couples TRBV2 to TRBJ2-2; TRBD1 might be the D (6 bases). CDR3 length: 16 amino acids. Germline V lookup: CDR1 SNHLY, CDR2 FYNNEI. The ends were cut back, 4 bases at V and 5 bases at J, with 17 bases in the middle. The CDR3 DNA reads as TGTGCCAGCAGTGTCAGTGTGACAGGTGGTACCGGGGAGCTGTTTTTT. Amino acid sequence: CASSVSVTGGTGELFF.

The genes are TRBV19 and TRBJ2-3; 7 positions match TRBD1. The CDR3 has 15 residues. Germline V gives CDR1 LNHDA, CDR2 SQIVND (reference sequence). Trimming at V came to 5 bases and at J to 2 bases, leaving 7 bases not matched to a gene. The CDR3 DNA reads as TGTGCCAGTAGTTCGGACAGGTCCTCCACAGATACGCAGTATTTT. Translation: CASSSDRSSTDTQYF.

The V and J genes are TRBV10-3 and TRBJ2-3, with 9 bases identical to TRBD2. CDR3 length: 17 residues. The junction had 7 bases not matched to a gene; V was cut back by 0 bases and J by 3 bases. Germline CDR1 ENHRY, CDR2 SYGVKD. CDR3 sequence (DNA): TGTGCCATCAGTGAGTCCCCTAGCGGGGTGTTGACAGATACGCAGTATTTT. Amino acids: CAISESPSGVLTDTQYF.

The chain links TRBV28 to TRBJ2-7; tentative D call: TRBD2 (6 bases). This CDR3 is 13 amino acids long. The germline V and J ends were trimmed by 8 bases and 2 bases, with 13 bases remaining between them. In germline, CDR1 is MDHEN, CDR2 SYDVKM. The CDR3 protein is CASGEDGTYEQYF. The CDR3 nucleotides are TGTGCCAGCGGGGAGGACGGAACCTACGAGCAGTACTTC.

The gene calls are TRBV6-1 and TRBJ1-4; no reliable D call. V was pared by 3 bases and J by 8 bases, with 10 bases between. The CDR3 contains 13 residues. The germline CDR1 and CDR2 sequences are MNHNS and SASEGT. The chain's CDR3 is CASSDGGEEKLFF. DNA of the CDR3: TGTGCCAGCAGTGACGGTGGAGAGGAAAAACTGTTTTTT.

The J gene is TRBJ2-5, the V gene TRBV18; 7 bases map to TRBD1. The CDR3 runs 14 residues. The germline CDR1 and CDR2 sequences are KGHSH and LQKENI. Losses at the gene ends were 6 bases for V and 5 bases for J; bases not matched to a gene: 9. The CDR3: CASSSGQTQETQYF. CDR3 DNA sequence: TGTGCCAGCTCCTCGGGACAGACTCAGGAGACCCAGTACTTC.

The chain recombines TRBV25-1 with TRBJ1-4; the match to TRBD1 covers 7 bases. Germline CDR1 MGHDK, CDR2 SYGVNS. V lost 6 bases, J lost 0 bases, and 13 bases stayed unmatched. The CDR3 runs to 18 residues. DNA for the CDR3: TGTGCCAGCAGCCCTACGGGACAGTTAATTGCAACTAATGAAAAACTGTTTTTT. It yields the protein CASSPTGQLIATNEKLFF.

The chain carries TRBV28 and TRBJ1-2; no firm D call. Germline CDR1 is MDHEN and CDR2 is SYDVKM. Trimming removed 6 bases from V and 4 bases from J, with 15 bases in between. CDR3 length equals 14 residues. The CDR3 bases are TGTGCCAGCAGGTTGACAAAAGCGGTCTATGGCTACACCTTC. Protein product: CASRLTKAVYGYTF.

This chain joins TRBV21-1 and TRBJ1-1; the tabulated D call, TRBD1, remains unverified against the DNA. TRBV21-1 is a pseudogene locus. This CDR3 contains 17 residues. The CDR3 protein is CASSKSVAGPMNTEAFF. Here the CDR3 DNA reads TGTGCCAGCAGCAAATCTGTGGCAGGCCCGATGAACACTGAAGCTTTCTTT.

The chain has TRBV5-1 and TRBJ2-7, with 9 positions matching TRBD1. The junction had 5 bases not matched to a gene; V was cut back by 2 bases and J by 5 bases. Germline loops: CDR1 SGHRS, CDR2 YFSETQ. There are 14 residues in the CDR3. CDR3 nucleotides: TGCGCCAGCAGCTTCGGGACAGGGTTCGACGAGCAGTACTTC. Its translation: CASSFGTGFDEQYF.

J is TRBJ2-5 and V is TRBV19, with no clear D. The ends were cut back, 4 bases at V and 7 bases at J, with 7 bases in the middle. CDR1 and CDR2 from the germline V gene are LNHDA and SQIVND (reference sequence). The CDR3 spans 11 residues. The CDR3 loop reads CASSSLGTQYF. The CDR3 DNA sequence: TGTGCCAGTAGTAGTCTCGGGACCCAGTACTTC.

This chain links TRBV6-5 with TRBJ1-1; 8 nucleotides align to TRBD1. This CDR3 has 16 amino acids. Trimming cost V 4 bases and J 0 bases; bases outside gene matches: 7. The germline V gene encodes CDR1 MNHEY and CDR2 SVGAGI. The CDR3 nucleotides are TGTGCCAGCAGTTCGAAGACAGGGGTAATGAACACTGAAGCTTTCTTT. This encodes CASSSKTGVMNTEAFF.

The chain links TRBV5-1 to TRBJ1-2; the D gene is possibly TRBD1 (5 bases). The germline V gene encodes CDR1 SGHRS and CDR2 YFSETQ. The CDR3 spans 14 residues. Trimming took off 3 bases at V and 5 bases at J, with 14 bases between the two ends. The CDR3 region has the DNA TGCGCCAGCAGCTCCGGGGGGGAATGGTATGGCTACACCTTC. It yields the protein CASSSGGEWYGYTF.

This chain connects TRBV5-1 to TRBJ1-4; D is ambiguous. V was shortened by 0 bases and J by 6 bases, with 6 bases between the two germline ends. Germline lookup yields CDR1 SGHRS and CDR2 YFSETQ. CDR3 length equals 13 residues. CDR3 in DNA: TGCGCCAGCAGCTTGGATTCCGATGAAAAACTGTTTTTT. Translation: CASSLDSDEKLFF.